This T cell receptor (beta chain) was sequenced in a study of T-cell memory formation after mild COVID-19. Each CDR3 protein gets one entry after TCRdb re-called the 5' RACE reads with MiXCR. The repertoire holds a few hundred thousand distinct CDR3 sequences, about 24% seen once, with around 9% in the top ten. Many counts were recorded for this clonotype. The CDR3 consists of 12 residues. CDR1 MGHDK and CDR2 SYGVNS come from the germline V gene. Trimming shortened V by 4 bases and J by 5 bases, and 8 bases separated the two germline ends. This clonotype originated in an adult woman who had mild COVID-19 (a few samples of this study predate the infection). Cell type and time point are not known. Material for sequencing was PBMCs or a T cell subset sorted from them (not recorded which). This sequence joins TRBV25-1 and TRBJ2-5, with D maybe TRBD1 (6 bases). Written as DNA, the CDR3 is TGTGCCAGCAGTGGACAGGTGGAGACCCAGTACTTC. Translated, it gives CASSGQVETQYF.